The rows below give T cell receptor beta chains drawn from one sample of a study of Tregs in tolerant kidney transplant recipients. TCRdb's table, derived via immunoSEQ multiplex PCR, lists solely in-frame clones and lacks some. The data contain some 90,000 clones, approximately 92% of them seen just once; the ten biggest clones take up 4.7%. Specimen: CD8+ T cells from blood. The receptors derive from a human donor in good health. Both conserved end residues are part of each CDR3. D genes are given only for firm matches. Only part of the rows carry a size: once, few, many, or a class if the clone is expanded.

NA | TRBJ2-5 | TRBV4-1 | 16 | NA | TGCGCCAGCAGCCCGGAGAGAGGGCCCAGCCGGCAGACCCAGTACTTC | CASSPERGPSRQTQYF
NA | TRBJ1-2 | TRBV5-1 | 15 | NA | TGCGCCAGCAGCTTGGCGCCAGGGCTAGATGATGGCTACACCTTC | CASSLAPGLDDGYTF
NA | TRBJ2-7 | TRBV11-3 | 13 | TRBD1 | TGTGCCAGCAGCCTAGGGACAGGCTACGAGCAGTACTTC | CASSLGTGYEQYF
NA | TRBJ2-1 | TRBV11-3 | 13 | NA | TGTGCCAGCAGCTTAGGCTTATACAATGAGCAGTTCTTC | CASSLGLYNEQFF
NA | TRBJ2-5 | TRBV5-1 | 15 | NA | TGCGCCAGCAGCTTGCGGATGGATTACCAAGAGACCCAGTACTTC | CASSLRMDYQETQYF
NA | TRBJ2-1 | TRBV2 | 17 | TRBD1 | TGTGCCAGCAGTCGGACGGGGGCCGGGACAGGTGACAATGAGCAGTTCTTC | CASSRTGAGTGDNEQFF
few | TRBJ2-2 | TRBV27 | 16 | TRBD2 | TGTGCCAGCGGCAGACTAGCGGGGGTTCCGACCGGGGAGCTGTTTTTT | CASGRLAGVPTGELFF
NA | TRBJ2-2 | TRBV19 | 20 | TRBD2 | TGTGCCAGTAGTTTCCCCCCCGGGGTAGCGGGGCGCAGGCACACCGGGGAGCTGTTTTTT | CASSFPPGVAGRRHTGELFF
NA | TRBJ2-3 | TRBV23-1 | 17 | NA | TGCGCCAGCAGTCAACAATCCCCGGCGAGGCTCCCTCCCACGCAGTATTTT | CASSQQSPARLPPTQYF
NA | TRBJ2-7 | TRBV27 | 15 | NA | TGTGCCAGCAGTCCCCTCCGGGGGAAATCCTACGAGCAGTACTTC | CASSPLRGKSYEQYF
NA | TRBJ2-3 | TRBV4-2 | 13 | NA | TGTGCCAGCAGCCAAGAGAGCACAGATACGCAGTATTTT | CASSQESTDTQYF
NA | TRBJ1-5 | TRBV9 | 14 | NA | TGTGCCAGCAGCGATACAGGTAACAATCAGCCCCAGCATTTT | CASSDTGNNQPQHF
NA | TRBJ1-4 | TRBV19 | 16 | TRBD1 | TGTGCCCGAAAGTCAATAGGGACAGGGAGATATGAAAAACTGTTTTTT | CARKSIGTGRYEKLFF
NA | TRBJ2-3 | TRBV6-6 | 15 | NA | TGTGCCAGCAGAGACCGGGCCCCGCGCACAGATACGCAGTATTTT | CASRDRAPRTDTQYF